The count of the clone carrying this TCR beta chain is one. The data originate from a study of blood T cell repertoires in COVID-19. Assay: immunoSEQ multiplex PCR; the TCRdb copy retains only in-frame clones and omits some. The data show roughly 410,000 clones, over 75% seen once. Germline V gives CDR1 LNHDA, CDR2 SQIVND (reference sequence). The length of the CDR3 is 16 residues. Trimming removed 2 bases from V and 5 bases from J, with 15 bases in between. Patients of the Seattle cohort, enrolled during active infection, were followed longitudinally. The chain uses TRBV19 and TRBJ1-4, with D hard to call. This clonotype was sampled from a woman between 55 and 75 years old with COVID-19, enrolled during active disease. The sequencing sample was made of peripheral blood. CDR3 in DNA: TGTGCCAGTAGTATACTGCGGGCGAGATCAAATGAAAAACTGTTTTTT. Its protein product is CASSILRARSNEKLFF.